Below, 28 T cell receptor beta chains from the same sample are listed, as sequenced in a study of human T cells and chemical hapten exposure. TCRdb used MiXCR to reprocess the RACE reads, holding one entry per CDR3 protein. The sample has 190,000 or so distinct CDR3 sequences; roughly 30% are singletons. Time point in this sample: pre-sensitization, week 0. Treatment specified: therapeutic diphenylcyclopropenone sensitization with weekly scalp DPC. Sample: whole blood, taken in connection with sensitization to the hapten diphenylcyclopropenone (DPC). The receptors stem from a woman between 25 and 40 years old with alopecia areata. Some clones in this sample may be carry-over from other donors' samples.

The V call is TRBV5-1, the J call TRBJ1-5; D is unresolved. The CDR3 is made up of 14 amino acids. Germline-derived CDR1 and CDR2 are SGHRS and YFSETQ. The germline V and J ends were trimmed by 3 bases and 3 bases, with 10 bases remaining between them. For the CDR3, the DNA is TGCGCCAGCAGCTCGGGTCGGCCCAATCAGCCCCAGCATTTT. Encoded protein: CASSSGRPNQPQHF.

This clonotype has just a few counts. The chain links TRBV20-1 to TRBJ1-5, with D possibly being TRBD1 (5 bases). The CDR3 runs to 14 residues. Germline lookup yields CDR1 DFQATT and CDR2 SNEGSKA (reference sequence). Trimming removed 3 bases from V and 0 bases from J, with 9 bases in between. The CDR3 sequence is CSASVQVSNQPQHF. CDR3 nucleotides: TGCAGTGCTAGCGTACAGGTTAGCAATCAGCCCCAGCATTTT.

The J gene is TRBJ1-3, the V gene TRBV7-8; weak D call: TRBD1 (6 bases). The CDR3 extends over 16 amino acids. The V gene lost 5 bases and the J gene lost 8 bases, with 22 bases spanning the gap. CDR1 and CDR2 (germline): SGHVS, FQNEAQ. DNA for the CDR3: TGTGCCAGCAGCGCCACAGGGCCTCTTCCCGGGGACACCATATATTTT. As protein: CASSATGPLPGDTIYF.

The table lists this clonotype with a few counts. The chain carries TRBV12-3 or TRBV12-4 and TRBJ1-2; TRBD1 aligns across 7 bases. The CDR3 loop spans 13 amino acids. The ends lost 5 bases at V and 0 bases at J; junction bases unmatched: 0. The CDR3 region is CASSGQANYGYTF. The CDR3 nucleotides are TGTGCCAGCAGTGGACAGGCTAACTATGGCTACACCTTC.

This clonotype was detected only a few times. V and J are TRBV12-3 or TRBV12-4 and TRBJ1-3; 11 nucleotides line up with TRBD1. The CDR3 has 17 amino acids. J lost 1 base, V lost 6 bases, and 8 bases had no gene match. The CDR3 DNA reads as TGTGCCAGCAGGCTCTCGGGGACAGGGGGTTCTGGAAACACCATATATTTT. Its translation: CASRLSGTGGSGNTIYF.

This clonotype has more than one count but fewer than ten. As DNA, the CDR3 is TGTGCCAGCCGAGATCCAGTTGCAGAGCAGTACTTC. Amino acids: CASRDPVAEQYF. V and J are TRBV27 and TRBJ2-7; no clear D gene. The germline CDR1 and CDR2 sequences are MNHEY and SMNVEV (reference sequence). V gave up 8 bases and J gave up 7 bases, with 15 bases separating them. The CDR3 is 12 residues long.

The rearrangement uses TRBV5-8 and TRBJ1-5; D is undetermined. The CDR3 consists of 15 residues. From germline, CDR1 is SGHTS and CDR2 YDEGEE. Trimming pared 0 bases from V and 0 bases from J, leaving 7 bases between. The CDR3, as DNA: TGTGCCAGCAGCTTGGGCAGCCTTAGCAATCAGCCCCAGCATTTT. It specifies CASSLGSLSNQPQHF.

This clonotype was counted a few times. The chain links TRBV4-1 to TRBJ2-7, with 9 bases identical to TRBD2. V shed 0 bases, J shed 2 bases, and the junction held 5 bases outside the gene matches. This CDR3 has 16 residues. Germline lookup yields CDR1 MGHRA and CDR2 YSYEKL. Here the CDR3 DNA reads TGCGCCAGCAGCCAAGATGTAGCGGGAGCTCCCTACGAGCAGTACTTC. As protein: CASSQDVAGAPYEQYF.

The gene calls are TRBV6-5 and TRBJ2-7; possible D gene TRBD1, 5 bases. This CDR3 contains 15 residues. Trimming removed 3 bases at V and 5 bases at J, with 17 bases between. Germline V CDR1 and CDR2: MNHEY, SVGAGI. CDR3 coding DNA: TGTGCCAGCAGTTATAGGCCCTGGGGCCAAAACGAGCAGTACTTC. It specifies CASSYRPWGQNEQYF.

The V and J genes are TRBV28 and TRBJ1-4; D possibly corresponds to TRBD1 (5 bases). V was shortened by 2 bases and J by 8 bases, with 12 bases between the two germline ends. CDR1 and CDR2 from the germline V gene are MDHEN and SYDVKM. The CDR3 runs to 14 residues. CDR3 protein: CASSLRGIKEKLFF. CDR3 nucleotide sequence: TGTGCCAGCAGTTTACGGGGGATAAAGGAAAAACTGTTTTTT.

The DNA of the CDR3 is TGTGCCGGGTCTAGCGGGACCCCTCCTAACAATGAGCAGTTCTTC. Its protein is CAGSSGTPPNNEQFF. V usage is TRBV4-2 and J usage is TRBJ2-1; 9 bases are shared with TRBD2. The length of the CDR3 is 15 residues. Germline V gives CDR1 LGHNA, CDR2 YNFKEQ. V trimming: 11 bases; J trimming: 5 bases; junction bases outside the gene matches: 13.

This clonotype was counted only a few times. The rearrangement uses TRBV6-6 and TRBJ2-7; the match to TRBD2 covers 9 bases. Germline-derived CDR1 and CDR2 are MNHNY and SVGAGI (reference sequence). The CDR3 consists of 15 residues. V shed 4 bases and J 3 bases; nucleotides not matched to a gene: 7. The CDR3 loop reads CASSSPGLANYEQYF. The CDR3 DNA sequence: TGTGCCAGCAGTTCCCCGGGACTAGCTAACTACGAGCAGTACTTC.

This clonotype came up a few times. The chain is built from TRBV12-3 or TRBV12-4 and TRBJ1-6, with 8 bases fitting TRBD1. J lost 13 bases, V lost 3 bases, and 23 bases had no gene match. The CDR3 sequence is 19 residues long. The CDR3 DNA follows: TGTGCCAGCAGTTTTTCGCTTGGCAGGGGGCAAGGGGGGGTTTCGCCCCTCCACTTT. Protein product: CASSFSLGRGQGGVSPLHF.

This clonotype came up a few times. CDR3 DNA sequence: TGTGCCAGCAGCTCAACCAGGGCAACTAATGAAAAACTGTTTTTT. As protein: CASSSTRATNEKLFF. V and J are TRBV7-2 and TRBJ1-4; TRBD1 might be the D (5 bases). Between the trimmed V and J ends, which lost 4 bases and 0 bases, there was a span of 9 bases. The CDR3 consists of 15 residues. The germline CDR1 and CDR2 sequences are SGHTA and FQGNSA.

The chain uses TRBV7-9 and TRBJ2-3; D remains unclear. V lost 5 bases, J lost 7 bases, and 10 bases lay in between. The V gene's germline CDR1 is SEHNR and CDR2 FQNEAQ (reference sequence). The CDR3 spans 12 residues. This chain's CDR3 is CASSLNSNTQYF. CDR3 sequence (DNA): TGTGCCAGCAGCCTCAACAGCAATACGCAGTATTTT.

The genes are TRBV20-1 and TRBJ1-2; D call uncertain. Trimming shortened V by 3 bases and J by 3 bases, and 14 bases separated the two germline ends. From germline, CDR1 is DFQATT and CDR2 SNEGSKA (reference sequence). This CDR3 region has 14 residues. CDR3 bases: TGCAGTGCTAGGTGGTCATTCTCCCACTATGGCTACACCTTC. This translates into CSARWSFSHYGYTF.

This clonotype has only a few counts. The chain carries TRBV5-1 and TRBJ1-2, with TRBD1 matching over 7 bases. The length of the CDR3 is 14 residues. V trimming: 4 bases; J trimming: 3 bases; junction bases outside the gene matches: 6. Looked up from germline, CDR1 is SGHRS and CDR2 is YFSETQ. CDR3: CASSGDRVHYGYTF. The CDR3 DNA reads TGCGCCAGCAGCGGAGACAGGGTTCACTATGGCTACACCTTC.

The chain uses TRBV18 and TRBJ2-3; the match to TRBD1 covers 8 bases. CDR1 KGHSH and CDR2 LQKENI come from the germline V gene. The length of the CDR3 is 19 residues. V shed 6 bases and J 0 bases; nucleotides not matched to a gene: 17. The CDR3 DNA reads as TGTGCCAGCTCTCTAAGGCCCGGGACAGGCCACCCTAGCACAGATACGCAGTATTTT. It encodes CASSLRPGTGHPSTDTQYF. The variable domain in full, with the rest retrieved from reference TRBV18 and TRBJ2-3, is NAGVMQNPRHLVRRRGQEARLRCSPMKGHSHVYWYRQLPEEGLKFMVYLQKENIIDESGMPKERFSAEFPKEGPSILRIQQVVRGDSAAYFCASSLRPGTGHPSTDTQYFGPGTRLTVL.

The V call is TRBV29-1, the J call TRBJ1-2, with D tentatively TRBD1 (5 bases). The germline CDR1 and CDR2 sequences are SQVTM and ANQGSEA. V was shortened by 3 bases and J by 4 bases, with 18 bases between the two germline ends. The CDR3 has 15 amino acids. The CDR3 sequence: CSVDEHRMTSYGYTF. Written as DNA, the CDR3 is TGCAGCGTTGATGAACACAGGATGACATCCTATGGCTACACCTTC.

This clonotype has at least ten counts. This sequence joins TRBV27 and TRBJ2-6; D is undetermined. The CDR3 is 17 amino acids. Trimming left V 2 bases short and J 0 bases short, with 11 bases between. The germline V gene encodes CDR1 MNHEY and CDR2 SMNVEV (reference sequence). The CDR3 spells CASSLAPAPSGANVLTF. In nucleotides, the CDR3 is TGTGCCAGCAGTTTAGCCCCGGCACCCTCTGGGGCCAACGTCCTGACTTTC.

V and J are TRBV7-2 and TRBJ2-5; perhaps TRBD2 as D (7 bases). Per the germline V gene, CDR1 is SGHTA and CDR2 is FQGNSA. CDR3 length equals 14 residues. V dropped 4 bases and J dropped 5 bases, with 14 bases sitting between them. In nucleotides, the CDR3 is TGTGCCAGCAGCTCTAGGGGGGGCCGCGAGACCCAGTACTTC. Its translation: CASSSRGGRETQYF.

The chain links TRBV7-9 to TRBJ2-7, with D possibly TRBD2 on 5 matching bases. The CDR3 sequence is 13 residues long. V shed 3 bases and J shed 2 bases, with 8 bases lying between them. CDR1 is SEHNR and CDR2 is FQNEAQ in the germline V gene (reference sequence). The CDR3 DNA reads as TGTGCCAGCAGCTTTGAGGGAACCTACGAGCAGTACTTC. This codes for CASSFEGTYEQYF. Full variable domain (rest looked up from reference TRBV7-9 and TRBJ2-7): DTGVSQNPRHKITKRGQNVTFRCDPISEHNRLYWYRQTLGQGPEFLTYFQNEAQLEKSRLLSDRFSAERPKGSFSTLEIQRTEQGDSAMYLCASSFEGTYEQYFGPGTRLTVT.

V is TRBV9 and J is TRBJ2-1; TRBD2 aligns across 12 bases. The CDR3 has 15 residues. Trimming took 3 bases from V and 3 from J; bases not matched to a gene: 1. Germline CDR1 and CDR2: SGDLS and YYNGEE. CDR3 in DNA: TGTGCCAGCAGCGAGACTAGCGGGAGCTACAATGAGCAGTTCTTC. Translated, it gives CASSETSGSYNEQFF.

Ten or more counts support this clonotype. This chain joins TRBV30 and TRBJ2-4; D might be TRBD2 (5 bases). Germline V gene sequence: CDR1 GTSNPN, CDR2 SVGIG (reference sequence). The germline V and J ends were trimmed by 2 bases and 9 bases, with 8 bases remaining between them. The CDR3 sequence is 11 residues long. Here the CDR3 reads CAWSTTSIQYF. CDR3 nucleotides: TGTGCCTGGAGTACAACTAGCATTCAGTACTTC.

The chain carries TRBV15 and TRBJ1-5; the D gene is possibly TRBD1 (5 bases). V was trimmed by 6 bases and J by 4 bases, leaving 10 bases between them. The CDR3 is made up of 13 amino acids. Germline CDR1 LNHNV, CDR2 YYDKDF (reference sequence). The CDR3 bases are TGTGCCACCAGACCGACAGTTAATCAGCCCCAGCATTTT. Its protein is CATRPTVNQPQHF. The full variable domain, its missing parts supplied by reference TRBV15 and TRBJ1-5, is DAMVIQNPRYQVTQFGKPVTLSCSQTLNHNVMYWYQQKSSQAPKLLFHYYDKDFNNEADTPDNFQSRRPNTSFCFLDIRSPGLGDTAMYLCATRPTVNQPQHFGDGTRLSIL.

The chain links TRBV7-2 to TRBJ2-7; TRBD2 agrees at 12 bases. The CDR3 consists of 15 residues. The germline V gene has CDR1 SGHTA and CDR2 FQGNSA. Trimming took 5 bases from V and 9 from J; bases not matched to a gene: 11. The CDR3 coding sequence is TGTGCCAGCAGCCCAGAACTAGCGGGGGGTAGAGTGCAGTACTTC. Amino acid sequence: CASSPELAGGRVQYF.

V usage is TRBV7-3 and J usage is TRBJ2-1; 11 nucleotides match TRBD2. The V gene end was trimmed by 4 bases and the J gene end by 9 bases; junction bases not matched to a gene: 5. The germline gives CDR1 SGHTA, CDR2 FQGTGA. The CDR3 spans 14 residues. Here the CDR3 DNA reads TGTGCCAGCAGCTCAACTAGCGGGAGACGTGAGCAGTTCTTC. It specifies CASSSTSGRREQFF.

The chain joins TRBV7-2 to TRBJ2-2, with 7 bases that match TRBD2. V gave up 8 bases and J gave up 1 base; unmatched junction bases: 10. CDR1 and CDR2 from the germline V gene are SGHTA and FQGNSA. The CDR3 loop spans 16 amino acids. CDR3 residues: CASPSSASGNTGELFF. The CDR3 DNA reads as TGTGCCAGCCCCTCGTCGGCTAGCGGGAACACCGGGGAGCTGTTTTTT.